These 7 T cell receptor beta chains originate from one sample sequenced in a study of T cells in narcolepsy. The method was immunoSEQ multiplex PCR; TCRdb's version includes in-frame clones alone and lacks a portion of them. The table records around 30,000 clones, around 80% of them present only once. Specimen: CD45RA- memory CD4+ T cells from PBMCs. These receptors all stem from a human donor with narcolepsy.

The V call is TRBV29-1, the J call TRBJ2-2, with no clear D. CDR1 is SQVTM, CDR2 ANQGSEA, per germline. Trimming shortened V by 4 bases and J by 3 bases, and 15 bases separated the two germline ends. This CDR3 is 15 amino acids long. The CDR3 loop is CSVGGTMYDTGELFF. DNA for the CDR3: TGCAGCGTTGGTGGTACGATGTATGACACCGGGGAGCTGTTTTTT.

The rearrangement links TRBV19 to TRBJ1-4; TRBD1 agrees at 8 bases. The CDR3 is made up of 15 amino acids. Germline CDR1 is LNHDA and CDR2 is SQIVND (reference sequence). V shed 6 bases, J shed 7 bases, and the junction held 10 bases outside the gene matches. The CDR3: CASSAVTGEGEKLFF. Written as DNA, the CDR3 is TGTGCCAGTAGCGCGGTGACAGGGGAAGGTGAAAAACTGTTTTTT.

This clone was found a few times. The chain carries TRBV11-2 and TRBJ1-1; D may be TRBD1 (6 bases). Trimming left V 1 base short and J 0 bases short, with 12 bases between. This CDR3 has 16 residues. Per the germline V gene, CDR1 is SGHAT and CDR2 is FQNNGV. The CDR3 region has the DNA TGTGCCAGCAGCTTAGTCGGGACATACCTGAACACTGAAGCTTTCTTT. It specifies CASSLVGTYLNTEAFF. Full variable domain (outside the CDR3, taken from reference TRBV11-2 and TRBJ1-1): EAGVAQSPRYKIIEKRQSVAFWCNPISGHATLYWYQQILGQGPKLLIQFQNNGVVDDSQLPKDRFSAERLKGVDSTLKIQPAKLEDSAVYLCASSLVGTYLNTEAFFGQGTRLTVV.

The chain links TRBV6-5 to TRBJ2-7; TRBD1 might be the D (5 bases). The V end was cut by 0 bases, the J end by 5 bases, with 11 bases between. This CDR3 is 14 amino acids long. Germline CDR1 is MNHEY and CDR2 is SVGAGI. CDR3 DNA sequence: TGTGCCAGCAGTTACTCTCTAGGACAAAACGAGCAGTACTTC. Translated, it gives CASSYSLGQNEQYF.

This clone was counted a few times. The CDR3 DNA is TGTGCCAGTAGTACCCGCCGGACAGGGGGCAATCAGCCCCAGCATTTT. Translating gives CASSTRRTGGNQPQHF. The V gene is TRBV19, the J gene TRBJ1-5, with 9 bases fitting TRBD1. CDR3 length: 16 residues. V lost 4 bases to trimming and J lost 2 bases; unmatched junction nucleotides: 6. CDR1 and CDR2 (germline): LNHDA, SQIVND (reference sequence).

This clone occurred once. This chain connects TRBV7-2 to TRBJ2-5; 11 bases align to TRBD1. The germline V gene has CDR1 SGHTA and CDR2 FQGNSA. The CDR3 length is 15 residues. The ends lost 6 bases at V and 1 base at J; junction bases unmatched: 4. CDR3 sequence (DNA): TGTGCCAGCAGACGGGACAGGGGGTTCCAAGAGACCCAGTACTTC. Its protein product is CASRRDRGFQETQYF.

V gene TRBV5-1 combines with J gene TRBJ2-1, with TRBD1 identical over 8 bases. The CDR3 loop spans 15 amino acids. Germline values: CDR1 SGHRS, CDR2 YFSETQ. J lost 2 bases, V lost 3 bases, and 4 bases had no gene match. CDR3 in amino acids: CASSSQDRAYNEQFF. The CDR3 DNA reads TGCGCCAGCAGCTCACAGGACAGGGCCTACAATGAGCAGTTCTTC.